This passage covers 19 T cell receptor beta chains from one sample sequenced in a study of cytomegalovirus exposure and HLA in healthy donors. The primer mix had 60 Vbeta and 13 Jbeta primers. Some clones are missing from TCRdb's copy, which holds only in-frame ones; the method was immunoSEQ multiplex PCR. The table records 100,000 or so clones, less than 80% of them present only once. Material for sequencing was PBMCs. These receptors originate from a man aged 25-45 years in good health and CMV-seronegative.

This rearrangement joins TRBV25-1 to TRBJ2-3; 7 nucleotides agree with TRBD2. The CDR3 totals 15 residues. The junction had 12 bases not matched to a gene; V was cut back by 2 bases and J by 10 bases. CDR1 is MGHDK and CDR2 is SYGVNS in the germline V gene. The CDR3 DNA sequence: TGTGCCAGCAGTGAAAGGGCGGGTGGCGGGGGAGCGCAGTATTTT. It codes for CASSERAGGGGAQYF.

This rearrangement joins TRBV30 to TRBJ2-2; no clear D gene. The CDR3 is 14 residues long. V was shortened by 0 bases and J by 6 bases, with 11 bases between the two germline ends. The V gene's germline CDR1 is GTSNPN and CDR2 SVGIG (reference sequence). This CDR3 is CAWSVDDAAGELFF. In nucleotides, the CDR3 is TGTGCCTGGAGTGTAGACGATGCGGCCGGGGAGCTGTTTTTT.

This sequence joins TRBV9 and TRBJ2-7; D gene uncertain. Germline CDR1 reads SGDLS; CDR2 reads YYNGEE. The CDR3 spans 14 residues. Trimming shortened V by 0 bases and J by 2 bases, and 9 bases separated the two germline ends. CDR3 sequence reads: CASSVGHATYEQYF. The CDR3 DNA reads TGTGCCAGCAGCGTAGGGCACGCCACCTACGAGCAGTACTTC. Full variable domain (remainder filled in from reference TRBV9 and TRBJ2-7): DSGVTQTPKHLITATGQRVTLRCSPRSGDLSVYWYQQSLDQGLQFLIQYYNGEERAKGNILERFSAQQFPDLHSELNLSSLELGDSALYFCASSVGHATYEQYFGPGTRLTVT.

The chain links TRBV10-3 to TRBJ1-4; D not resolved. The V gene's germline CDR1 is ENHRY and CDR2 SYGVKD. V was pared by 3 bases and J by 3 bases, with 11 bases between. This CDR3 is built from 15 residues. The CDR3 sequence is CAISEAVAANEKLFF. The CDR3 DNA reads TGTGCCATCAGTGAAGCGGTTGCGGCTAATGAAAAACTGTTTTTT.

Concerning this clone: Other DNA variants within this sample encode the same CDR3. This chain joins TRBV5-6 and TRBJ2-7; 7 nucleotides align to TRBD1. V trimming: 4 bases; J trimming: 2 bases; junction bases outside the gene matches: 3. Germline CDR1 is SGHDT and CDR2 is YYEEEE. The CDR3 is made up of 13 amino acids. CDR3 DNA: TGTGCCAGCAGCCCTGGGACAGCCTACGAGCAGTACTTC. It specifies CASSPGTAYEQYF.

The chain employs TRBV9 and TRBJ2-7, with D perhaps TRBD2 (6 bases). The CDR3 spans 14 residues. Germline values: CDR1 SGDLS, CDR2 YYNGEE. Trimming cost V 0 bases and J 7 bases, with 14 bases left between them. The CDR3 DNA reads as TGTGCCAGCAGCGTAGGGGACTTTCTTGAGGAGCAGTACTTC. Translated: CASSVGDFLEEQYF.

The chain employs TRBV6-5 and TRBJ1-3, with 9 bases that match TRBD1. This CDR3 spans 15 amino acids. Germline V gives CDR1 MNHEY, CDR2 SVGAGI. Germline trimming cut 6 bases from V and 8 bases from J; bases unmatched to any gene: 11. In nucleotides, the CDR3 is TGTGCCAGCAGCCTACAAAGTGGACAGGGGCACACCATATATTTT. It codes for CASSLQSGQGHTIYF.

The rearrangement uses TRBV6-6 and TRBJ2-3; 10 nucleotides line up with TRBD2. This CDR3 comprises 16 residues. V shed 4 bases, J shed 5 bases, and the junction held 9 bases outside the gene matches. Germline V lookup: CDR1 MNHNY, CDR2 SVGAGI (reference sequence). For the CDR3, the DNA is TGTGCCAGCAGTTCTTCTAGCGGGGGCCCTCGAGATACGCAGTATTTT. Amino acids: CASSSSSGGPRDTQYF.

The chain couples TRBV18 to TRBJ1-4; 9 nucleotides line up with TRBD1. CDR1 KGHSH and CDR2 LQKENI come from the germline V gene. V shed 5 bases, J shed 8 bases, and the junction held 12 bases outside the gene matches. The CDR3 has 16 residues. The CDR3 reads CASSSLWTGEEEKLFF. In DNA form, the CDR3 reads TGTGCCAGCTCATCCCTTTGGACAGGGGAGGAGGAAAAACTGTTTTTT.

The rearrangement joins TRBV7-9 to TRBJ1-5; 7 bases line up with TRBD1. The V gene's germline CDR1 is SEHNR and CDR2 FQNEAQ (reference sequence). The ends lost 4 bases at V and 6 bases at J; junction bases unmatched: 6. This CDR3 is built from 14 residues. The CDR3 protein is CASSSRGESQPQHF. The CDR3 region has the DNA TGTGCCAGCAGCTCCAGGGGGGAGAGTCAGCCCCAGCATTTT.

This chain links TRBV23-1 with TRBJ2-5; TRBD1 matches 7 bases. TRBV23-1 is identified as an open reading frame with a role that is uncertain. The CDR3 length is 14 residues. Losses at the gene ends were 6 bases for V and 7 bases for J; bases not matched to a gene: 11. This CDR3 reads CASSRIGQDGTQYF. The CDR3 DNA sequence: TGCGCCAGCAGCCGAATCGGACAGGATGGGACCCAGTACTTC.

The chain links TRBV6-5 to TRBJ2-5, with a weak D call TRBD2 (5 bases). Germline CDR1 MNHEY, CDR2 SVGAGI. Trimming stripped 10 bases from V and 3 bases from J, with 21 bases between. The CDR3 consists of 15 residues. The CDR3 loop reads CATRSYGSDEETQYF. CDR3 sequence (DNA): TGTGCCACCCGTTCTTACGGTAGCGACGAAGAGACCCAGTACTTC.

V usage is TRBV7-9 and J usage is TRBJ2-3; 13 bases map to TRBD2. J was trimmed by 1 base and V by 8 bases; bases with no gene match: 3. The CDR3 consists of 15 residues. Germline CDR1 and CDR2: SEHNR and FQNEAQ (reference sequence). The CDR3, as DNA: TGTGCCAGCCGAGGACTAGCGGGGGGCACAGATACGCAGTATTTT. This codes for CASRGLAGGTDTQYF.

V and J are TRBV7-9 and TRBJ2-3, with 10 bases that match TRBD2. V was clipped by 5 bases and J by 1 base; unmatched bases: 3. Germline values: CDR1 SEHNR, CDR2 FQNEAQ (reference sequence). CDR3 length equals 15 residues. The CDR3 DNA is TGTGCCAGCAGCCATACTAGCGGGGGCACAGATACGCAGTATTTT. Residues: CASSHTSGGTDTQYF.

V usage is TRBV5-4 and J usage is TRBJ2-3, with a weak D call TRBD1 (5 bases). In germline, CDR1 is SGHNT, CDR2 YYREEE (reference sequence). This CDR3 is built from 14 residues. The germline V and J ends were trimmed by 3 bases and 3 bases, with 11 bases remaining between them. CDR3: CASSSGYMTDTQYF. CDR3 DNA: TGTGCCAGCAGCTCAGGGTACATGACAGATACGCAGTATTTT.

The chain couples TRBV11-2 to TRBJ2-1; 7 bases agree with TRBD1. The CDR3 extends over 13 amino acids. CDR1 and CDR2 from the germline V gene are SGHAT and FQNNGV. The ends lost 5 bases at V and 3 bases at J; junction bases unmatched: 1. This CDR3 is CASSGDSYNEQFF. CDR3 bases: TGTGCCAGCAGCGGGGACAGCTACAATGAGCAGTTCTTC.

The chain carries TRBV9 and TRBJ2-7; a weak D match, TRBD2 (5 bases). CDR1 and CDR2 from the germline V gene are SGDLS and YYNGEE. Deletions cut 3 bases from V and 2 bases from J, with 12 bases between. The CDR3 is 14 amino acids. The CDR3 is CASSAGREAYEQYF. DNA for the CDR3: TGTGCCAGCAGCGCGGGAAGAGAGGCCTACGAGCAGTACTTC.

CDR3 nucleotides: TGTGCCAGCAGCCGGGGGGGGTCAGGAGCTTTCTTT. This gives the protein CASSRGGSGAFF. This chain connects TRBV2 to TRBJ1-1; D might be TRBD1 (5 bases). The CDR3 consists of 12 residues. The germline V and J ends were trimmed by 6 bases and 10 bases, with 15 bases remaining between them. CDR1 and CDR2 from the germline V gene are SNHLY and FYNNEI.

The DNA for the CDR3 is TGTGCCTGGAGCGGGACAGGGGCTGGGGAGCAGTACTTC. This gives the protein CAWSGTGAGEQYF. The chain combines TRBV30 with TRBJ2-7; 10 bases agree with TRBD1. The V and J ends lost 3 bases and 7 bases, in that order; junction bases with no gene match: 6. The V gene's germline CDR1 is GTSNPN and CDR2 SVGIG (reference sequence). This CDR3 region has 13 residues.